A single sample gave rise to the 15 T cell receptor beta chains below, sequenced in a study of vaccination and CD4 T cells after COVID-19. The antigens for these receptors are not known. The Oncomine TCR Beta short-read assay was what sequenced the DNA obtained from cultured CD4+ T cells. MiXCR was run by TCRdb on the PCR reads, yielding one entry per CDR3 protein. The data show 3,400 or so distinct CDR3 sequences, with 60% to 85% seen just once and roughly 20% held by the top ten. Described treatment: roughly 10-day PBMC culture with coronavirus spike peptide pools or control peptides (ViraFEST assay). Source material: CD4+ T cells from blood, cultured in vitro. These receptors were taken from a human donor who had recovered from COVID-19.

This clonotype was observed once. The J gene is TRBJ2-7, the V gene TRBV12-5, with 7 bases aligning to TRBD1. The CDR3 runs 16 residues. Germline V gene lookup returns CDR1 LGHNT and CDR2 FRNRAP. Trimming took 0 bases from V and 7 from J; bases not matched to a gene: 12. The CDR3 DNA follows: TGTGCTAGTGGTTTGGTACTAGGACAGGTCCCTTCTGAGCAGTACTTC. Translated: CASGLVLGQVPSEQYF.

The chain links TRBV7-3 to TRBJ1-6, with unresolved D. V lost 5 bases, J lost 0 bases, and 14 bases lay in between. The V gene's germline CDR1 is SGHTA and CDR2 FQGTGA. The CDR3 extends over 17 amino acids. The DNA of the CDR3 is TGTGCCAGCAGCAATGAGGCCCCCCACTCCTATAATTCACCCCTCCACTTT. As protein: CASSNEAPHSYNSPLHF. The entire variable domain, with the rest obtained from reference TRBV7-3 and TRBJ1-6, is as follows: GAGVSQTPSNKVTEKGKYVELRCDPISGHTALYWYRQSLGQGPEFLIYFQGTGAADDSGLPNDRFFAVRPEGSVSTLKIQRTERGDSAVYLCASSNEAPHSYNSPLHFGNGTRLTVT.

CDR3 bases: TGCAGTGCTAGAGCTGGGACAGCAAACACAGATACGCAGTATTTT. Its protein is CSARAGTANTDTQYF. The V call is TRBV20-1, the J call TRBJ2-3; TRBD1 agrees at 7 bases. The V gene end was trimmed by 1 base and the J gene end by 2 bases; junction bases not matched to a gene: 6. The CDR3 covers 15 residues. Germline CDR1 reads DFQATT; CDR2 reads SNEGSKA (reference sequence).

This clonotype has only a few counts. V and J are TRBV20-1 and TRBJ1-5, with TRBD1 matching 9 bases. Germline V lookup: CDR1 DFQATT, CDR2 SNEGSKA (reference sequence). The CDR3 covers 17 residues. The ends lost 0 bases at V and 3 bases at J; junction bases unmatched: 9. The CDR3 loop is CSARDLRTGVSNQPQHF. The CDR3 nucleotides read TGCAGTGCTAGAGATTTAAGGACAGGGGTGTCCAATCAGCCCCAGCATTTT.

The rearrangement links TRBV19 to TRBJ2-7; 13 bases are a match to TRBD2. The CDR3 is 15 residues long. Germline-derived CDR1 and CDR2 are LNHDA and SQIVND (reference sequence). Germline trimming cut 3 bases from V and 6 bases from J; bases unmatched to any gene: 5. CDR3 amino acids: CASSIGLAGVTEQYF. DNA of the CDR3: TGTGCCAGTAGTATCGGACTAGCGGGGGTCACCGAGCAGTACTTC.

Only one count was recorded for this clonotype. This sequence joins TRBV7-2 and TRBJ1-1; no reliable D call. The CDR3 has 14 amino acids. The germline V and J ends were trimmed by 1 base and 7 bases, with 13 bases remaining between them. The germline V gene has CDR1 SGHTA and CDR2 FQGNSA. Written as DNA, the CDR3 is TGTGCCAGCAGCTTAGGGACCGGCGGAATTGAAGCTTTCTTT. It codes for CASSLGTGGIEAFF.

This rearrangement joins TRBV7-8 to TRBJ2-3; 9 bases fit TRBD1. J gave up 7 bases and V 0 bases, and 8 bases lay outside the gene matches. CDR3 length equals 16 residues. Per germline, CDR1 SGHVS and CDR2 FQNEAQ. DNA of the CDR3: TGTGCCAGCAGCTTAGCGTTGGGGACAGGGAAGTATACGCAGTATTTT. It codes for CASSLALGTGKYTQYF.

This clonotype ranks as large. The chain is built from TRBV4-2 and TRBJ1-1, with TRBD1 matching over 8 bases. There are 14 residues in the CDR3. The germline V gene encodes CDR1 LGHNA and CDR2 YNFKEQ. Unmatched junction bases numbered 4, after V lost 1 base and J lost 6 bases. CDR3 in amino acids: CASSQGRGLAEAFF. CDR3 coding DNA: TGTGCCAGCAGCCAAGGCAGGGGGCTCGCTGAAGCTTTCTTT.

This chain uses TRBV9 with TRBJ1-2; 7 bases are shared with TRBD1. This CDR3 is 18 amino acids long. Germline loops: CDR1 SGDLS, CDR2 YYNGEE. V shed 4 bases and J 1 base; nucleotides not matched to a gene: 16. The CDR3, as DNA: TGTGCCAGCAGCCCTCGCTCCGGGACAGCCTCCCTTAACTATGGCTACACCTTC. As protein: CASSPRSGTASLNYGYTF. The entire variable domain, with the rest obtained from reference TRBV9 and TRBJ1-2, is as follows: DSGVTQTPKHLITATGQRVTLRCSPRSGDLSVYWYQQSLDQGLQFLIQYYNGEERAKGNILERFSAQQFPDLHSELNLSSLELGDSALYFCASSPRSGTASLNYGYTFGSGTRLTVV.

V gene TRBV27 combines with J gene TRBJ2-7; maybe TRBD1 (6 bases). Germline values: CDR1 MNHEY, CDR2 SMNVEV (reference sequence). V was clipped by 5 bases and J by 3 bases, with 20 bases between them. The CDR3 loop spans 16 amino acids. This CDR3 reads CASSPDPRGNSYEQYF. The DNA for the CDR3 is TGTGCCAGCAGTCCGGATCCCAGGGGAAATAGCTACGAGCAGTACTTC.

V and J are TRBV19 and TRBJ1-5; D remains unclear. The CDR3 extends over 20 amino acids. Between the trimmed V and J ends, which lost 4 bases and 0 bases, there was a span of 25 bases. CDR1 LNHDA and CDR2 SQIVND come from the germline V gene (reference sequence). The CDR3, as DNA: TGTGCCAGTAGTACAATGATAACAGAGACGGCTCTCTATAGCAATCAGCCCCAGCATTTT. It specifies CASSTMITETALYSNQPQHF.

The J gene is TRBJ1-3, the V gene TRBV10-3, with D perhaps TRBD1 (5 bases). The CDR3 is made up of 15 amino acids. Trimming stripped 6 bases from V and 0 bases from J, with 12 bases between. In germline, CDR1 is ENHRY, CDR2 SYGVKD. CDR3 loop: CAIRAGGPSGNTIYF. The CDR3 DNA reads as TGTGCCATCAGGGCCGGGGGTCCCTCTGGAAACACCATATATTTT.

The CDR3 bases are TGCAGTGCTAGAAGGAGGGCAGGAATCAATCAGCCCCAGCATTTT. This codes for CSARRRAGINQPQHF. The V call is TRBV20-1, the J call TRBJ1-5; D remains ambiguous. Germline CDR1 is DFQATT and CDR2 is SNEGSKA (reference sequence). Trimming shortened V by 2 bases and J by 3 bases, and 14 bases separated the two germline ends. This CDR3 is built from 15 residues.

The chain is built from TRBV4-2 and TRBJ1-1; D is uncertain. CDR3 length: 17 residues. From germline, CDR1 is LGHNA and CDR2 YNFKEQ. The V end was cut by 3 bases, the J end by 3 bases, with 20 bases between. CDR3 sequence (DNA): TGTGCCAGCAGCCACCTTAGATTGGAGGGCGAGGACACTGAAGCTTTCTTT. The encoded protein is CASSHLRLEGEDTEAFF.

The chain employs TRBV10-3 and TRBJ1-1, with D possibly matching TRBD1 (5 bases). The CDR3 has 12 amino acids. Germline V gene lookup returns CDR1 ENHRY and CDR2 SYGVKD. The ends were cut back, 2 bases at V and 6 bases at J, with 7 bases in the middle. The CDR3 protein is CAISEGGAEAFF. The CDR3 DNA reads as TGTGCCATCAGTGAGGGGGGGGCTGAAGCTTTCTTT.